This T cell receptor (beta chain) is drawn from a study of cytomegalovirus exposure and HLA in healthy donors. Study-level points and caveats: 87-base-pair reads could not separate some V segments, including TRBV6-2 and TRBV6-3. For presence/absence analyses, sequencing depth was assumed to be roughly uniform across donors.

This clone was picked up a small number of times. Its antigen is still unknown. 13 Jbeta primers and 60 Vbeta primers were used for the PCR. TCRdb keeps only in-frame clones here, not all; method: immunoSEQ multiplex PCR. Altogether 150,000 to 200,000 clones are present, around 82% being singletons, with the ten largest covering roughly 15%. This CDR3 is built from 12 residues. Germline lookup yields CDR1 GTSNPN and CDR2 SVGIG (reference sequence). The V end lost 2 bases, the J end lost 5 bases, and 9 bases lay between the germline ends. The sequence derives from a woman aged 25 to 39 in good health and CMV-seropositive. Material for sequencing was PBMCs. V and J are TRBV30 and TRBJ1-1; D uncertain. The CDR3 DNA reads as TGTGCCTGGAGTTCAAGAGATACTGAAGCTTTCTTT. This encodes CAWSSRDTEAFF.